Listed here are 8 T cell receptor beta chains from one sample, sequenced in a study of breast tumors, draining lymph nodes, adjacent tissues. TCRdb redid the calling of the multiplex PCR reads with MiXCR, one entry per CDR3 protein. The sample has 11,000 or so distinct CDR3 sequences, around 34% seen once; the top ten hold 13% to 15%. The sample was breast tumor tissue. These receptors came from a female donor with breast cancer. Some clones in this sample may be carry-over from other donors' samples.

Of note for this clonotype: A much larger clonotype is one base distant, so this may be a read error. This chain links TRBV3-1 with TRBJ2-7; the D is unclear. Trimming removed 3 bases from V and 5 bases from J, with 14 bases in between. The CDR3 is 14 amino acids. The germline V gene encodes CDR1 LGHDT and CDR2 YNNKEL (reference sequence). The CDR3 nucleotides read TGTGCCAGCAGCCATGACGGCCAGGATAACGAGCAGTACTTC. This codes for CASSHDGQDNEQYF.

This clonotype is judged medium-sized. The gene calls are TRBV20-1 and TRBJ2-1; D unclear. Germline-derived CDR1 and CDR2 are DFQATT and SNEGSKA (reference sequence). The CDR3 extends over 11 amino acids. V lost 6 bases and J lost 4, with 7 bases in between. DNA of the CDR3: TGCAGTGCCCAGAAATACAATGAGCAGTTCTTC. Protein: CSAQKYNEQFF.

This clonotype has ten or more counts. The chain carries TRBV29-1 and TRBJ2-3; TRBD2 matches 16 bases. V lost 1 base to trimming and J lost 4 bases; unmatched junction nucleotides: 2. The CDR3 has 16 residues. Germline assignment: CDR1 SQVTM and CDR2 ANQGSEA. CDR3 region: CSVEGGLAGGSDTQYF. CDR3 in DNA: TGCAGCGTTGAAGGGGGACTAGCGGGGGGGTCAGATACGCAGTATTTT.

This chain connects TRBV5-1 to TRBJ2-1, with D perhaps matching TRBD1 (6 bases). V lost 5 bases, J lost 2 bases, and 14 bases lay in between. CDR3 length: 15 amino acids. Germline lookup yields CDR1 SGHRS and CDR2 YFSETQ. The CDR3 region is CASRITGIPYNEQFF. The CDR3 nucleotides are TGCGCCAGCAGGATTACAGGGATCCCCTACAATGAGCAGTTCTTC. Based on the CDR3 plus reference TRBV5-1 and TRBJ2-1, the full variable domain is KAGVTQTPRYLIKTRGQQVTLSCSPISGHRSVSWYQQTPGQGLQFLFEYFSETQRNKGNFPGRFSGRQFSNSRSEMNVSTLELGDSALYLCASRITGIPYNEQFFGPGTRLTVL.

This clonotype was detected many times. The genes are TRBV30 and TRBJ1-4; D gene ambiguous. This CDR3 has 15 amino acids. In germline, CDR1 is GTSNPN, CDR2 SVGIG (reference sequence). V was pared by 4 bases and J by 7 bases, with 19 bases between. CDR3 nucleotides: TGTGCCTGGACTCGCAGGACCCCAGGAGCTGAAAAACTGTTTTTT. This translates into CAWTRRTPGAEKLFF.

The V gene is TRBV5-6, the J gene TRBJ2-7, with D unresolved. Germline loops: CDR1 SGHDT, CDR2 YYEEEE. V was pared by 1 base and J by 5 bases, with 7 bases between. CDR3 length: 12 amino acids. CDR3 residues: CASSLTVHEQYF. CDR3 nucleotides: TGTGCCAGCAGCTTGACAGTCCACGAGCAGTACTTC.

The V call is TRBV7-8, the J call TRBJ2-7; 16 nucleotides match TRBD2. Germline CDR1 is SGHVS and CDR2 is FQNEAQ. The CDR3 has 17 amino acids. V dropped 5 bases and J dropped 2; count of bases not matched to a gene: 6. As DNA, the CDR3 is TGTGCCAGCAGCGGGACTAGCGGGAGGGCCGTAGCCTACGAGCAGTACTTC. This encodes CASSGTSGRAVAYEQYF.

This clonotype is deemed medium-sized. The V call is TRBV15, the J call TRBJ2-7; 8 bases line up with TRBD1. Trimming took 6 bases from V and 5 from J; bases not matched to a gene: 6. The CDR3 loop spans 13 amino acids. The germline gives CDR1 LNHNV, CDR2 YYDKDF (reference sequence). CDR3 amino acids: CATSADRANEQYF. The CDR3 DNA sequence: TGTGCCACCAGTGCGGACAGGGCGAACGAGCAGTACTTC.